The rows below give T cell receptor beta chains drawn from one sample of a study of CD8 T cells in ankylosing spondylitis. MiXCR, applied by TCRdb to the 5' RACE reads, yields one record per CDR3 protein. The sample records approximately 440,000 distinct CDR3 sequences, approximately 17% being singletons. Material: blood, either unsorted or a sorted T cell fraction (not recorded which). These receptor sequences come from a male donor with ankylosing spondylitis. The CDR3 runs from the conserved cysteine through the conserved F or W. The D gene is left open where the match is weak. The listing skips clone size in some rows; elsewhere it reads once, few, many or a size class.

TRBD2	TRBV6-1	-	TRBJ2-4	CASKGTREGGRNIQYF	TGTGCCAGCAAAGGTACCAGGGAGGGCGGTAGAAACATTCAGTACTTC
-	TRBV6-1	few	TRBJ1-3	CASTEQGPLSGNTIYF	TGTGCCAGCACCGAGCAGGGGCCTCTCTCTGGAAACACCATATATTTT
TRBD2	TRBV5-1	few	TRBJ2-3	CASSFTSGVPSTDTQYF	TGCGCCAGCAGCTTTACTAGCGGGGTACCTAGCACAGATACGCAGTATTTT
-	TRBV14	-	TRBJ2-7	CASSQNLYEQYF	TGTGCCAGCAGCCAGAATCTCTACGAGCAGTACTTC
TRBD2	TRBV20-1	-	TRBJ2-2	CSARDQLAGPTGELFF	TGCAGTGCTAGAGATCAACTAGCGGGGCCTACCGGGGAGCTGTTTTTT
TRBD2	TRBV7-2	-	TRBJ2-5	CASSFIAGVRETQYF	TGTGCCAGCAGCTTTATAGCGGGAGTGCGAGAGACCCAGTACTTC
TRBD1	TRBV7-9	few	TRBJ1-5	CASSEGQGNSNQPQHF	TGTGCCAGCAGCGAGGGACAGGGGAATAGCAATCAGCCCCAGCATTTT
-	TRBV7-8	-	TRBJ2-3	CASSRVGPTDTQYF	TGTGCCAGCAGCCGAGTTGGGCCCACAGATACGCAGTATTTT
-	TRBV15	few	TRBJ2-3	CATSRRILAQDTQYF	TGTGCCACCAGCAGACGGATCTTAGCACAAGATACGCAGTATTTT
-	TRBV18	few	TRBJ1-2	CASSRVGGTDGYTF	TGTGCCAGCTCTCGCGTTGGCGGGACTGATGGCTACACCTTC
-	TRBV14	-	TRBJ2-3	CASSKRQTSTDTQYF	TGTGCCAGCAGCAAGAGACAGACTAGCACAGATACGCAGTATTTT
-	TRBV7-2	-	TRBJ1-1	CASSLLGYANTEAFF	TGTGCCAGCAGCCTCTTGGGGTATGCGAACACTGAAGCTTTCTTT
-	TRBV20-1	few	TRBJ2-7	CSARTASYEQYF	TGCAGTGCCCGGACTGCCTCCTACGAGCAGTACTTC
-	TRBV5-1	many	TRBJ1-1	CASSFGQDSEAFF	TGCGCCAGCAGCTTCGGCCAGGACTCTGAGGCTTTCTTT
-	TRBV7-7	few	TRBJ2-1	CASSLQAYNEQFF	TGTGCTAGCAGCTTGCAGGCTTACAATGAGCAGTTCTTC
TRBD1	TRBV29-1	-	TRBJ1-1	CSVEPRGDTEAFF	TGCAGCGTTGAACCCAGGGGGGACACTGAAGCTTTCTTT
-	TRBV6-5	few	TRBJ2-6	CASSYSDLASGANVLTF	TGTGCCAGCAGTTACTCGGATCTAGCCTCTGGGGCCAACGTCCTGACTTTC
TRBD1	TRBV18	few	TRBJ1-1	CASSPVGQGGTEAFF	TGTGCCAGCTCACCTGTTGGCCAGGGGGGAACTGAAGCTTTCTTT
-	TRBV6-2/TRBV6-3	-	TRBJ2-7	CASSRGPATYEQYF	TGTGCCAGCAGTAGAGGACCGGCAACCTACGAGCAGTACTTC
-	TRBV4-1	-	TRBJ1-3	CASSQGRTSGSSGNTIYF	TGCGCCAGCAGCCAAGGCAGAACTTCAGGTAGCTCTGGAAACACCATATATTTT
-	TRBV7-3	many	TRBJ2-1	CASSLIGGSSYNEQFF	TGTGCCAGCAGCTTAATAGGGGGGAGCTCCTACAATGAGCAGTTCTTC
-	TRBV5-5	-	TRBJ2-7	CASSFRSGVQQPYEQYF	TGTGCCAGCAGCTTCAGGTCGGGAGTACAGCAGCCGTACGAGCAGTACTTC
-	TRBV12-5	-	TRBJ1-1	CASGFERVLEAFF	TGTGCTAGTGGTTTCGAGAGGGTACTTGAAGCTTTCTTT
-	TRBV6-2/TRBV6-3	-	TRBJ1-1	CASSWTESTEAFF	TGTGCCAGCAGTTGGACAGAGAGCACTGAAGCTTTCTTT
-	TRBV28	many	TRBJ2-2	CASSWGTGELFF	TGTGCCAGCAGTTGGGGGACCGGGGAGCTGTTTTTT
TRBD1	TRBV6-1	many	TRBJ2-1	CASSPGQGPYNEQFF	TGTGCCAGCAGCCCCGGACAGGGCCCCTACAATGAGCAGTTCTTC
TRBD2	TRBV6-5	few	TRBJ2-2	CASSFSGGWNTGELFF	TGTGCCAGCAGTTTTAGCGGGGGGTGGAACACCGGGGAGCTGTTTTTT
-	TRBV12-3/TRBV12-4	few	TRBJ2-3	CASSDRDTPDTQYF	TGTGCCAGCAGTGACCGGGACACCCCAGATACGCAGTATTTT
TRBD1	TRBV20-1	-	TRBJ1-2	CSAPGTGATYGYTF	TGCAGTGCTCCCGGGACAGGGGCTACCTATGGCTACACCTTC
-	TRBV24-1	many	TRBJ2-4	CATSDRDIQYF	TGTGCCACCAGTGATCGAGACATTCAGTACTTC
TRBD2	TRBV9	-	TRBJ2-1	CASSPGTSGSRGEQFF	TGTGCCAGCAGCCCCGGGACTAGCGGGAGTAGGGGTGAGCAGTTCTTC
TRBD1	TRBV10-3	-	TRBJ1-1	CAIRRQGNAEAFF	TGTGCCATCAGGAGACAGGGTAACGCTGAAGCTTTCTTT
-	TRBV5-1	-	TRBJ1-4	CASSLSAGPYEKLFF	TGCGCCAGCAGCTTATCGGCGGGCCCCTACGAAAAACTGTTTTTT
-	TRBV5-1	few	TRBJ1-1	CASSLIAGGDTEAFF	TGCGCCAGCAGCTTGATCGCGGGGGGGGACACTGAAGCTTTCTTT
TRBD2	TRBV7-8	few	TRBJ2-1	CASSLNYIASGSSYNEQFF	TGTGCCAGCAGCTTAAATTATATTGCTAGCGGTAGCTCCTACAATGAGCAGTTCTTC
-	TRBV10-3	-	TRBJ2-3	CAISESSPDGTDTQYF	TGTGCCATCAGTGAGTCGAGCCCCGATGGCACAGATACGCAGTATTTT
TRBD2	TRBV12-3/TRBV12-4	many	TRBJ2-6	CASSLTLAGGSGANVLTF	TGTGCCAGCAGTTTAACCCTAGCGGGAGGGTCTGGGGCCAACGTCCTGACTTTC
-	TRBV12-3/TRBV12-4	many	TRBJ1-1	CASSSAGRTEAFF	TGTGCCAGCAGCTCCGCGGGTCGCACTGAAGCTTTCTTT
TRBD1	TRBV5-1	-	TRBJ2-1	CASSSGGAVYNEQFF	TGCGCCAGCAGTTCAGGGGGCGCCGTCTACAATGAGCAGTTCTTC
TRBD1	TRBV12-3/TRBV12-4	few	TRBJ1-4	CASSPTGSNEKLFF	TGTGCCAGCAGTCCGACAGGGTCAAATGAAAAACTGTTTTTT
-	TRBV6-5	few	TRBJ2-4	CASSYRLEGIQYF	TGTGCCAGCAGTTACCGACTAGAGGGGATTCAGTACTTC
TRBD2	TRBV7-8	few	TRBJ2-2	CASWLRGETGELFF	TGTGCCAGCTGGCTCCGGGGGGAAACCGGGGAGCTGTTTTTT
-	TRBV20-1	-	TRBJ2-2	CSARQGPGELFF	TGCAGTGCTAGACAGGGTCCCGGGGAGCTGTTTTTT
-	TRBV7-2	-	TRBJ2-2	CASSLAGVRVTGELFF	TGTGCCAGCAGCTTAGCGGGAGTGCGGGTCACCGGGGAGCTGTTTTTT
-	TRBV18	few	TRBJ2-7	CASSSSRGTEQYF	TGTGCCAGCTCTTCAAGCAGGGGTACCGAGCAGTACTTC
-	TRBV27	few	TRBJ2-1	CASSFRTASGGQFF	TGTGCCAGCAGTTTTCGGACGGCCAGTGGGGGGCAGTTCTTC
-	TRBV5-5	-	TRBJ1-5	CASSYLVGADQPQHF	TGTGCCAGCAGTTACCTGGTGGGCGCCGATCAGCCCCAGCATTTT
TRBD2	TRBV9	few	TRBJ2-5	CASSVSSGSLGETQYF	TGTGCCAGCAGCGTGAGTAGCGGGAGTTTAGGAGAGACCCAGTACTTC
-	TRBV5-1	-	TRBJ1-1	CASSFTGYPGTEAFF	TGCGCCAGCAGCTTCACAGGGTATCCGGGCACTGAAGCTTTCTTT
TRBD2	TRBV7-3	-	TRBJ2-1	CASSLTRLAGEYNEQFF	TGTGCCAGCAGCTTAACTCGACTAGCGGGAGAGTACAATGAGCAGTTCTTC
TRBD2	TRBV20-1	few	TRBJ2-1	CSARSRTSGRDLSYNEQFF	TGCAGTGCTAGATCCCGGACTAGCGGGAGGGATCTCTCCTACAATGAGCAGTTCTTC
TRBD1	TRBV4-2	-	TRBJ1-5	CASSQNRGRGNQPQHF	TGTGCCAGCAGCCAGAACAGGGGGCGAGGCAATCAGCCCCAGCATTTT
TRBD2	TRBV6-5	-	TRBJ2-3	CASSYTLADYTDTQYF	TGTGCCAGCAGTTACACTCTAGCGGACTACACAGATACGCAGTATTTT